Below, 7 T cell receptor beta chains from the same sample are listed, as sequenced in a study of cytomegalovirus exposure and HLA in healthy donors. The PCR was carried out with 60 Vbeta primers and 13 Jbeta primers. Assay used: immunoSEQ multiplex PCR; TCRdb lists only in-frame clones, some missing. The sample records around 99,000 clones, approximately 81% being singletons. The sample taken for sequencing was PBMCs. These receptors all come from a woman between 25 and 40 years old in good health and CMV-seronegative.

The chain joins TRBV6-1 to TRBJ1-5; D uncertain. With 7 bases removed from V and 8 bases from J, the gap between germline ends came to 24 bases. This CDR3 has 16 amino acids. Germline V gene data show CDR1 as MNHNS and CDR2 as SASEGT. The CDR3 protein is CASMEARQSNSEPQHF. For the CDR3, the DNA is TGTGCCAGCATGGAAGCGAGGCAGAGTAATTCAGAGCCCCAGCATTTT.

V is TRBV5-1 and J is TRBJ2-7, with 11 bases lining up with TRBD1. With V trimmed by 3 bases and J by 4 bases, 6 bases remained unmatched. Germline V gene data show CDR1 as SGHRS and CDR2 as YFSETQ. The CDR3 runs to 15 residues. CDR3 loop: CASSSPGTGGYEQYF. The DNA of the CDR3 is TGCGCCAGCAGCTCCCCCGGGACAGGGGGATACGAGCAGTACTTC.

The V gene is TRBV5-6, the J gene TRBJ2-5, with 10 bases matching TRBD1. The CDR3 runs 15 residues. Germline CDR1 and CDR2: SGHDT and YYEEEE. After removal of 4 bases from V and 5 bases from J, the junction contained 8 bases not matched to a gene. The CDR3 DNA is TGTGCCAGCAGCCTGGGACAGGGGTCTGGGGAGACCCAGTACTTC. This gives the protein CASSLGQGSGETQYF.

V usage is TRBV6-5 and J usage is TRBJ2-1; 7 positions match TRBD2. Germline V CDR1 and CDR2: MNHEY, SVGAGI. V lost 8 bases, J lost 9 bases, and 4 bases stayed unmatched. The CDR3 totals 11 residues. For the CDR3, the DNA is TGTGCCAGCGCCACGGGAGGTGAGCAGTTCTTC. Translated: CASATGGEQFF.

The CDR3 sequence is CASSSNAGSGNTIYF. The CDR3 region has the DNA TGTGCCAGCAGCTCGAACGCAGGGTCAGGAAACACCATATATTTT. The chain is built from TRBV7-3 and TRBJ1-3, with D possibly being TRBD1 (5 bases). This CDR3 region has 15 residues. Trimming left V 4 bases short and J 4 bases short, with 14 bases between. The germline CDR1 and CDR2 sequences are SGHTA and FQGTGA.

The chain carries TRBV7-2 and TRBJ2-7; D remains ambiguous. Deletions cut 2 bases from V and 6 bases from J, with 11 bases between. This CDR3 has 13 amino acids. In germline, CDR1 is SGHTA, CDR2 FQGNSA. CDR3 sequence: CASSLLGGLEQYF. Here the CDR3 DNA reads TGTGCCAGCAGCTTATTAGGTGGGCTCGAGCAGTACTTC.

The CDR3 coding sequence is TGTGCCAGCTTGACTAGTGGTATTCGGGCCGGGGAGCTGTTTTTT. This codes for CASLTSGIRAGELFF. The V gene is TRBV19, the J gene TRBJ2-2, with a possible D match to TRBD2 (6 bases). V lost 9 bases, J lost 6 bases, and 20 bases lay in between. The CDR3 length is 15 residues. In germline, CDR1 is LNHDA, CDR2 SQIVND (reference sequence).